This entry describes one TCR beta chain. The sample belongs to a study of blood T cell repertoires in COVID-19. Sequencing used immunoSEQ multiplex PCR; TCRdb keeps in-frame clones, though not all of them. Seen here are 95,000 to 110,000 clones, 84% observed once, and the top ten hold around 4.4%. The sequence was obtained from a human donor in a cohort sampled during active COVID-19. Sequencing input: peripheral blood.

CDR3 protein: CASSPGRHTNEKLFF. The CDR3 DNA sequence: TGTGCCAGCTCACCGGGCAGGCATACTAATGAAAAACTGTTTTTT. The chain links TRBV18 to TRBJ1-4, with D unresolved. The CDR3 covers 15 residues. Germline-derived CDR1 and CDR2 are KGHSH and LQKENI. V gave up 3 bases and J gave up 2 bases, with 10 bases separating them.